The 32 T cell receptor beta chains reported below all come from one sample, sequenced in a study of shared clonotypes between healthy human individuals (dated by TCRdb to the early 2020s). The library was made by the immunoSEQ multiplex PCR assay. TCRdb stores this immuneACCESS table with in-frame sequences only. Part of the clones is absent; in the studies checked, under half of the shortfall reflects unresolved V genes, and no reason is known for the rest. The sample contains about 2.4 million clones, around 94% of them found a single time. The top ten constitute over 0.12% of the sample. What was sequenced was naive CD4+ T cells sorted from blood. Per the publication, the cell subset or site label means: CD45RA+ positively selected. The receptor source for this set is a man between 18 and 35 years old in good health.

The chain couples TRBV6-1 to TRBJ1-1; D perhaps matches TRBD1 (5 bases). The CDR3 spans 15 residues. Germline lookup yields CDR1 MNHNS and CDR2 SASEGT. Trimming removed 7 bases from V and 4 bases from J, with 19 bases in between. The CDR3 DNA reads as TGTGCCAGCAAGGTAGATAGGGGATGGTCCACTGAAGCTTTCTTT. Translated: CASKVDRGWSTEAFF.

The rearrangement links TRBV5-1 to TRBJ2-1; 7 nucleotides match TRBD1. The CDR3 loop spans 14 amino acids. J lost 8 bases, V lost 2 bases, and 7 bases had no gene match. From germline, CDR1 is SGHRS and CDR2 YFSETQ. CDR3 nucleotides: TGCGCCAGCAGCTTCCGACAGGGCGGGTATGAGCAGTTCTTC. This sequence encodes CASSFRQGGYEQFF.

This clone showed up just once. V and J are TRBV7-2 and TRBJ1-2; 8 nucleotides line up with TRBD1. This CDR3 comprises 12 residues. The ends lost 5 bases at V and 9 bases at J; junction bases unmatched: 5. CDR1 SGHTA and CDR2 FQGNSA come from the germline V gene. The CDR3 sequence is CASSTRQGSYTF. The DNA for the CDR3 is TGTGCCAGCAGCACCCGACAGGGGAGCTACACCTTC.

With respect to this clone: Other DNA sequences in this sample translate to the same CDR3. The V call is TRBV5-4, the J call TRBJ2-7, with TRBD1 matching over 9 bases. The germline V gene has CDR1 SGHNT and CDR2 YYREEE (reference sequence). V dropped 1 base and J dropped 3; count of bases not matched to a gene: 5. CDR3 length: 15 residues. CDR3 nucleotides: TGTGCCAGCAGCTTGCCGGGACAGGGTAGCTACGAGCAGTACTTC. Protein product: CASSLPGQGSYEQYF.

V usage is TRBV25-1 and J usage is TRBJ1-6; the D gene is possibly TRBD1 (6 bases). This CDR3 region has 16 residues. V shed 2 bases and J shed 2 bases, with 10 bases lying between them. Germline-derived CDR1 and CDR2 are MGHDK and SYGVNS. CDR3 residues: CASSEPGVPYNSPLHF. In DNA, the CDR3 is TGTGCCAGCAGTGAACCAGGGGTCCCCTATAATTCACCCCTCCACTTT.

The chain carries TRBV11-2 and TRBJ2-5; 7 positions agree with TRBD1. CDR3 length equals 12 residues. J gave up 4 bases and V 6 bases, and 2 bases lay outside the gene matches. Germline V lookup: CDR1 SGHAT, CDR2 FQNNGV. In DNA, the CDR3 is TGTGCCAGCAGGGGACAGATAGAGACCCAGTACTTC. Its translation is CASRGQIETQYF.

The V call is TRBV5-4, the J call TRBJ2-1, with a tentative D call TRBD2 (6 bases). Germline CDR1 SGHNT, CDR2 YYREEE (reference sequence). Between the trimmed V and J ends, which lost 4 bases and 1 base, there was a span of 9 bases. The CDR3 loop spans 14 amino acids. The CDR3 region is CASSVGGSYNEQFF. CDR3 nucleotides: TGTGCCAGCAGCGTAGGAGGGTCCTACAATGAGCAGTTCTTC.

This chain links TRBV12-1 with TRBJ2-3; TRBD2, the table's D call, was not compared with the DNA. TRBV12-1 represents a pseudogene. The length of the CDR3 is 16 residues. The CDR3 reads CASSIPGLAGADTQYF. DNA for the CDR3: TGTGCCAGCAGCATACCGGGACTAGCGGGAGCAGATACGCAGTATTTT.

The gene calls are TRBV19 and TRBJ2-2; TRBD1 agrees at 8 bases. V gave up 11 bases and J gave up 2 bases; unmatched junction bases: 4. Germline V gives CDR1 LNHDA, CDR2 SQIVND (reference sequence). The CDR3 covers 13 residues. CDR3 in amino acids: CAPRGPNTGELFF. The CDR3 DNA is TGTGCCCCCAGGGGGCCAAACACCGGGGAGCTGTTTTTT.

The chain carries TRBV29-1 and TRBJ2-3; no clear D gene. The CDR3 is 14 residues long. The V gene's germline CDR1 is SQVTM and CDR2 ANQGSEA. The CDR3 is CSVDFNRGTDTQYF. CDR3 bases: TGCAGTGTAGACTTTAATCGGGGCACAGATACGCAGTATTTT.

This clone was seen a single time. The V and J genes are TRBV7-2 and TRBJ1-5; D not resolved. This CDR3 spans 16 amino acids. Trimming left V 1 base short and J 0 bases short, with 10 bases between. Germline V lookup: CDR1 SGHTA, CDR2 FQGNSA. The chain's CDR3 is CASSLVGSNSNQPQHF. CDR3 in DNA: TGTGCCAGCAGCTTAGTGGGCAGCAATAGCAATCAGCCCCAGCATTTT.

This clone appeared a single time. The V and J genes are TRBV7-2 and TRBJ2-5, with a tentative D call TRBD1 (6 bases). The CDR3 is made up of 13 amino acids. The V end lost 5 bases, the J end lost 3 bases, and 10 bases lay between the germline ends. Per germline, CDR1 SGHTA and CDR2 FQGNSA. DNA of the CDR3: TGTGCCAGCAGCGTCGACAGGAAAGAGACCCAGTACTTC. It codes for CASSVDRKETQYF.

The chain carries TRBV5-1 and TRBJ2-2; 7 bases map to TRBD2. The V gene's germline CDR1 is SGHRS and CDR2 YFSETQ. The CDR3 is 14 residues long. Trimming cost V 7 bases and J 4 bases; bases outside gene matches: 7. CDR3 residues: CASLGRGSTGELFF. The CDR3 nucleotides are TGCGCCAGCCTTGGCCGCGGGAGCACCGGGGAGCTGTTTTTT.

This chain joins TRBV5-8 and TRBJ2-7, with no clear D. The CDR3 totals 13 residues. V lost 1 base, J lost 0 bases, and 5 bases lay in between. CDR1 SGHTS and CDR2 YDEGEE come from the germline V gene. The chain's CDR3 is CASSLFGSYEQYF. The CDR3 nucleotides are TGTGCCAGCAGCTTGTTCGGCTCCTACGAGCAGTACTTC.

The chain uses TRBV6-6 and TRBJ1-1; D is possibly TRBD1 (6 bases). The V end lost 3 bases, the J end lost 1 base, and 15 bases lay between the germline ends. Germline V gene sequence: CDR1 MNHNY, CDR2 SVGAGI (reference sequence). The CDR3 is 16 residues long. The CDR3 coding sequence is TGTGCCAGCAGTTATAATCCCGACAGGCCGAACACTGAAGCTTTCTTT. Translated: CASSYNPDRPNTEAFF.

The V and J genes are TRBV30 and TRBJ1-6; D remains ambiguous. The length of the CDR3 is 11 residues. The germline V gene encodes CDR1 GTSNPN and CDR2 SVGIG (reference sequence). Between the trimmed V and J ends, which lost 4 bases and 7 bases, there was a span of 5 bases. In DNA form, the CDR3 reads TGTGCCTGGAACGGCAATTCACCCCTCCACTTT. It encodes CAWNGNSPLHF.

V usage is TRBV15 and J usage is TRBJ2-7; a weak D match, TRBD2 (7 bases). There are 15 residues in the CDR3. V gave up 0 bases and J gave up 1 base, with 10 bases separating them. Germline loops: CDR1 LNHNV, CDR2 YYDKDF (reference sequence). CDR3 protein: CATSREGGPSYEQYF. The CDR3 DNA is TGTGCCACCAGCAGAGAGGGGGGGCCATCCTACGAGCAGTACTTC. The variable domain in full, with the rest retrieved from reference TRBV15 and TRBJ2-7, is DAMVIQNPRYQVTQFGKPVTLSCSQTLNHNVMYWYQQKSSQAPKLLFHYYDKDFNNEADTPDNFQSRRPNTSFCFLDIRSPGLGDTAMYLCATSREGGPSYEQYFGPGTRLTVT.

The rearrangement uses TRBV6-6 and TRBJ2-2; TRBD2 aligns across 7 bases. CDR1 MNHNY and CDR2 SVGAGI come from the germline V gene (reference sequence). The CDR3 contains 15 residues. V gave up 6 bases and J gave up 7 bases; unmatched junction bases: 11. The CDR3 loop is CASSLGEIAGGELFF. CDR3 DNA: TGTGCCAGCAGCCTCGGGGAAATAGCGGGCGGGGAGCTGTTTTTT.

The chain combines TRBV5-1 with TRBJ2-5; TRBD1 matches at 8 bases. CDR1 and CDR2 from the germline V gene are SGHRS and YFSETQ. With V trimmed by 6 bases and J by 4 bases, 11 bases remained unmatched. The CDR3 length is 15 residues. CDR3 sequence: CASTSTTGVGETQYF. Here the CDR3 DNA reads TGCGCCAGCACCTCAACGACAGGGGTGGGAGAGACCCAGTACTTC.

The gene calls are TRBV5-1 and TRBJ2-7, with D maybe TRBD2 (5 bases). Per the germline V gene, CDR1 is SGHRS and CDR2 is YFSETQ. CDR3 length: 15 amino acids. Trimming cost V 3 bases and J 7 bases, with 20 bases left between them. Here the CDR3 reads CASSYAEAPSGEQYF. Written as DNA, the CDR3 is TGCGCCAGCAGCTACGCGGAGGCGCCTTCTGGGGAGCAGTACTTC.

About this clone itself: Other DNA sequences in the same sample also yield this CDR3. The V gene is TRBV2, the J gene TRBJ1-5; no firm D call. V was shortened by 10 bases and J by 2 bases, with 12 bases between the two germline ends. Germline values: CDR1 SNHLY, CDR2 FYNNEI. The CDR3 has 13 residues. For the CDR3, the DNA is TGTGCCACCCGACGGGATGGCAATCAGCCCCAGCATTTT. Protein product: CATRRDGNQPQHF.

This rearrangement joins TRBV6-5 to TRBJ2-3; the D gene is possibly TRBD1 (7 bases). The V and J ends lost 6 bases and 1 base respectively, with 14 bases between them. This CDR3 contains 15 residues. Germline V gene sequence: CDR1 MNHEY, CDR2 SVGAGI. The CDR3 sequence is CASRRLGTGTDTQYF. The CDR3 bases are TGTGCCAGCAGGCGACTAGGGACAGGCACAGATACGCAGTATTTT.

This clone was seen only once. The chain combines TRBV5-4 with TRBJ2-2, with 8 bases identical to TRBD1. Per the germline V gene, CDR1 is SGHNT and CDR2 is YYREEE (reference sequence). The length of the CDR3 is 14 residues. Trimming took 5 bases from V and 5 from J; bases not matched to a gene: 5. This chain's CDR3 is CASRKDRETGELFF. CDR3 in DNA: TGTGCCAGCAGAAAGGACAGGGAAACCGGGGAGCTGTTTTTT.

The chain has TRBV7-2 and TRBJ2-1; 7 bases map to TRBD2. Germline V gene lookup returns CDR1 SGHTA and CDR2 FQGNSA. The CDR3 consists of 15 residues. Trimming cost V 5 bases and J 4 bases; bases outside gene matches: 8. This CDR3 is CASSTSFSGYNEQFF. DNA for the CDR3: TGTGCCAGCAGCACATCCTTTAGCGGGTACAATGAGCAGTTCTTC.

The chain joins TRBV5-6 to TRBJ1-4; perhaps TRBD1 as D (6 bases). The CDR3 sequence is 16 residues long. V shed 4 bases and J shed 5 bases, with 18 bases lying between them. Germline V gives CDR1 SGHDT, CDR2 YYEEEE. The CDR3 nucleotides are TGTGCCAGCAGCCAAGCCGGAGGGACACCGAATGAAAAACTGTTTTTT. This codes for CASSQAGGTPNEKLFF. The variable domain in full, completed from reference TRBV5-6 and TRBJ1-4, reads DAGVTQSPTHLIKTRGQQVTLRCSPKSGHDTVSWYQQALGQGPQFIFQYYEEEERQRGNFPDRFSGHQFPNYSSELNVNALLLGDSALYLCASSQAGGTPNEKLFFGSGTQLSVL.

The chain combines TRBV12-5 with TRBJ1-1; 7 nucleotides align to TRBD1. Germline V CDR1 and CDR2: LGHNT, FRNRAP. CDR3 length: 17 residues. Unmatched junction bases numbered 16, after V lost 5 bases and J lost 4 bases. CDR3 in DNA: TGTGCTAGTGGTCTCGCACGGCAGGGGGTATTGGGCACTGAAGCTTTCTTT. Its protein is CASGLARQGVLGTEAFF.

The V call is TRBV6-6, the J call TRBJ2-1, with D perhaps being TRBD1 or TRBD2 (6 bases each). Trimming pared 0 bases from V and 6 bases from J, leaving 9 bases between. The length of the CDR3 is 14 residues. Germline assignment: CDR1 MNHNY and CDR2 SVGAGI (reference sequence). The CDR3 loop is CASSYSRGANEQFF. The CDR3 coding sequence is TGTGCCAGCAGTTACTCAAGGGGGGCCAATGAGCAGTTCTTC.

Only one count was recorded for this clone. The chain employs TRBV10-1 and TRBJ2-7; D call uncertain. V lost 3 bases, J lost 6 bases, and 12 bases lay in between. The CDR3 covers 13 residues. Germline V gene lookup returns CDR1 WNHNN and CDR2 SYGVQD (reference sequence). CDR3 bases: TGCGCCAGCAGTGAAGGTTGGGCCGGCGAGCAGTACTTC. Translating gives CASSEGWAGEQYF.

As concerns this clone: The same CDR3 arises from other DNA sequences in this sample as well. V usage is TRBV30 and J usage is TRBJ1-1; the match to TRBD1 covers 7 bases. J gave up 5 bases and V 3 bases, and 6 bases lay outside the gene matches. This CDR3 comprises 13 residues. The germline V gene encodes CDR1 GTSNPN and CDR2 SVGIG (reference sequence). The CDR3 region has the DNA TGTGCCTGGAGCCGACAGGGAGGGACTGAAGCTTTCTTT. Translated, it gives CAWSRQGGTEAFF.

This clone has a single count. The chain employs TRBV11-2 and TRBJ2-1; TRBD2 is a possible D gene (5 bases). The CDR3 loop spans 14 amino acids. Trimming cost V 5 bases and J 8 bases, with 16 bases left between them. Per germline, CDR1 SGHAT and CDR2 FQNNGV. The CDR3 reads CASSLGLLNDEQFF. The CDR3 bases are TGTGCCAGCAGCCTCGGACTGCTAAACGATGAGCAGTTCTTC.

V is TRBV23-1 and J is TRBJ2-7; the D gene is possibly TRBD1 (6 bases). TRBV23-1 is placed among ORFs of uncertain function. The CDR3 spans 16 residues. The ends were cut back, 4 bases at V and 0 bases at J, with 16 bases in the middle. Here the CDR3 reads CASSPPSRDTSYEQYF. The CDR3 DNA follows: TGCGCCAGCAGTCCCCCCTCCCGGGACACCTCCTACGAGCAGTACTTC.

The V gene is TRBV9, the J gene TRBJ1-4, with D perhaps matching TRBD1 (5 bases). The CDR3 runs to 15 residues. V was shortened by 0 bases and J by 5 bases, with 11 bases between the two germline ends. Germline lookup yields CDR1 SGDLS and CDR2 YYNGEE. CDR3 protein: CASSVEGRENEKLFF. CDR3 DNA sequence: TGTGCCAGCAGCGTAGAGGGCAGGGAGAATGAAAAACTGTTTTTT.